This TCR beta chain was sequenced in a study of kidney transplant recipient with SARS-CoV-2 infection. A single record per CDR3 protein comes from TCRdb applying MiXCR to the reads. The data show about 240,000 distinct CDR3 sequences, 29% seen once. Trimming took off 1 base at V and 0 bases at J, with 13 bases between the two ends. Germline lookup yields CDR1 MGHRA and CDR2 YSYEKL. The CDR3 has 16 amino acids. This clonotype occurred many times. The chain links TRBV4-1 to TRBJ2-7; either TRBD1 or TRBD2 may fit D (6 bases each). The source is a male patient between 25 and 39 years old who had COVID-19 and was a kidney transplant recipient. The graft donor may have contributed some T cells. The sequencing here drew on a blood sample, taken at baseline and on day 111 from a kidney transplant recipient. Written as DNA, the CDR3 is TGCGCCAGCAGCCAAGGGGGTGGAGGGGGCTCCTACGAGCAGTACTTC. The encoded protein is CASSQGGGGGSYEQYF.